This T cell receptor beta chain was captured in a study of blood T cell repertoires in COVID-19. Overall study: Samples of COVID-19 (acute and convalescent) were obtained from the United States, Italy and Spain. Sources were T cells, B-cell-depleted T cells, or PBMCs; the material itself was cDNA or gDNA.

The method was immunoSEQ multiplex PCR; TCRdb's version includes in-frame clones alone and lacks a portion of them. The table has some 190,000 clones, 85% to 90% seen once. The germline V gene has CDR1 LGHDT and CDR2 YNNKEL (reference sequence). The junction had 10 bases not matched to a gene; V was cut back by 1 base and J by 0 bases. The CDR3 consists of 18 residues. The chain is built from TRBV3-1 (or the pseudogene TRBV3-2) and TRBJ2-7; 9 nucleotides line up with TRBD2. This sequence originates from a man between 18 and 29 years old with active or convalescent COVID-19. Source material: peripheral blood. The CDR3 DNA follows: TGTGCCAGCAGCCAAGCCGGGGACCTAGCGGGAAGCTCCTACGAGCAGTACTTC. This sequence encodes CASSQAGDLAGSSYEQYF.